This entry lists 21 T cell receptor beta chains sequenced from one sample in a study of T cells in Graves' hyperthyroidism and ophthalmopathy. RNA transcripts were the template for amplifying TCR beta CDR3 regions. HTBI primers were employed in a first-round RT-PCR of the TCR CDR3. TCRdb recomputed calls from the multiplex PCR reads with MiXCR, one row per CDR3 protein. The repertoire holds about 560,000 distinct CDR3 sequences, with over 15% as singletons. The sequenced sample consisted of blood. The source is a woman aged 18-29 years with Graves' hyperthyroidism.

This clonotype occurred many times. The chain has TRBV6-2 or TRBV6-3 and TRBJ1-5; 7 positions agree with TRBD1. The CDR3 runs 16 residues. Looked up from germline, CDR1 is MNHEY and CDR2 is SVGEGT. V lost 5 bases and J lost 0; bases outside the gene matches: 7. The CDR3 DNA sequence: TGTGCCAGCAGTCCCGGGACAGTTCATAGCAATCAGCCCCAGCATTTT. This encodes CASSPGTVHSNQPQHF.

This clonotype was counted many times. The chain employs TRBV2 and TRBJ2-3; D is perhaps TRBD1 (5 bases). Trimming shortened V by 7 bases and J by 2 bases, and 10 bases separated the two germline ends. The CDR3 has 13 amino acids. CDR1 SNHLY and CDR2 FYNNEI come from the germline V gene. The CDR3 sequence: CASIYRITDTQYF. The CDR3 DNA is TGTGCCAGCATTTACAGGATCACAGATACGCAGTATTTT.

This chain joins TRBV12-3 or TRBV12-4 and TRBJ1-3, with D uncertain. V was shortened by 5 bases and J by 0 bases, with 11 bases between the two germline ends. The CDR3 contains 15 residues. The CDR3 nucleotides are TGTGCCAGCAGTAGCACCCCAGGCTCTGGAAACACCATATATTTT. It codes for CASSSTPGSGNTIYF.

A few counts support this clonotype. The chain joins TRBV2 to TRBJ2-2; 11 bases fit TRBD1. V was clipped by 4 bases and J by 7 bases; unmatched bases: 5. Germline values: CDR1 SNHLY, CDR2 FYNNEI. The CDR3 spans 15 residues. CDR3 region: CASSVGQGASGELFF. The CDR3, as DNA: TGTGCCAGCAGTGTCGGACAGGGGGCAAGCGGGGAGCTGTTTTTT.

This clonotype has a count of ten or more. V and J are TRBV7-2 and TRBJ1-1; D not certain. The germline V gene encodes CDR1 SGHTA and CDR2 FQGNSA. With 2 bases removed from V and 4 bases from J, the gap between germline ends came to 8 bases. The CDR3 loop spans 13 amino acids. The DNA of the CDR3 is TGTGCCAGCAGCTTACTCATGGGCACTGAAGCTTTCTTT. Its translation is CASSLLMGTEAFF.

This clonotype was counted between two and nine times. The chain joins TRBV25-1 to TRBJ2-5; D could derive from TRBD1 or TRBD2 (6 bases each). CDR1 is MGHDK, CDR2 SYGVNS, per germline. V lost 3 bases and J lost 1, with 18 bases in between. CDR3 length: 17 residues. This CDR3 is CASSDPPGRGGQETQYF. The CDR3 region has the DNA TGTGCCAGCAGTGACCCCCCAGGCAGGGGAGGCCAAGAGACCCAGTACTTC.

This clonotype came up a few times. The chain has TRBV12-3 or TRBV12-4 and TRBJ2-1; TRBD2 might be the D (5 bases). Trimming took off 7 bases at V and 5 bases at J, with 12 bases between the two ends. The CDR3 has 13 amino acids. The CDR3 loop is CASNLAFHNEQFF. The CDR3 region has the DNA TGTGCCAGCAACTTAGCGTTCCACAATGAGCAGTTCTTC.

This chain joins TRBV19 and TRBJ1-1, with TRBD1 matching 10 bases. The CDR3 is 15 amino acids. From germline, CDR1 is LNHDA and CDR2 SQIVND (reference sequence). V lost 4 bases, J lost 4 bases, and 6 bases stayed unmatched. CDR3 protein: CASSNGWTGGTEAFF. The CDR3 nucleotides read TGTGCCAGTAGTAACGGGTGGACAGGGGGCACTGAAGCTTTCTTT.

The chain recombines TRBV12-3 or TRBV12-4 with TRBJ1-1, with 7 bases matching TRBD1. After removal of 7 bases from V and 8 bases from J, the junction contained 13 bases not matched to a gene. The CDR3 has 14 amino acids. In nucleotides, the CDR3 is TGTGCCAGCAACCCTCAGAGGGCGACAGGGGAAGCTTTCTTT. Its protein is CASNPQRATGEAFF.

In this sample, this clonotype turned up many times. The CDR3 spells CASSVMDRGGSPLHF. DNA of the CDR3: TGTGCCAGCAGCGTAATGGACAGGGGAGGTTCACCCCTCCACTTT. The chain employs TRBV9 and TRBJ1-6, with 9 positions matching TRBD1. Germline CDR1 reads SGDLS; CDR2 reads YYNGEE. CDR3 length equals 15 residues. With 1 base clipped from V and 9 bases from J, the junction kept 5 bases outside the gene matches.

This clonotype was seen at least ten times. The chain employs TRBV20-1 and TRBJ1-5; D ambiguous. The CDR3 totals 14 residues. Germline V gene sequence: CDR1 DFQATT, CDR2 SNEGSKA (reference sequence). The V end was cut by 1 base, the J end by 2 bases, with 9 bases between. The CDR3 DNA is TGCAGTGCTAGAGGGGTAGGTGGCAATCAGCCCCAGCATTTT. Its protein is CSARGVGGNQPQHF.

This clonotype occurred a few times. J is TRBJ2-7 and V is TRBV27, with D tentatively TRBD1 (5 bases). Germline assignment: CDR1 MNHEY and CDR2 SMNVEV (reference sequence). Trimming took off 3 bases at V and 7 bases at J, with 19 bases between the two ends. CDR3 length: 15 residues. CDR3 sequence (DNA): TGTGCCAGCAGTTTTCAAGGAGCAGGGTTGGGGGAGCAGTACTTC. Its translation is CASSFQGAGLGEQYF.

This clonotype was seen ten or more times. V usage is TRBV7-2 and J usage is TRBJ1-3; tentative D call: TRBD1 (6 bases). The CDR3 spans 15 residues. The germline V gene has CDR1 SGHTA and CDR2 FQGNSA. The V end was cut by 0 bases, the J end by 3 bases, with 9 bases between. The CDR3 DNA reads TGTGCCAGCAGCTTAGCCGGGGGCGGTGGAAACACCATATATTTT. It encodes CASSLAGGGGNTIYF.

The CDR3 region is CSARDLQGVMGANVLTF. CDR3 nucleotides: TGCAGTGCTAGAGATCTACAGGGGGTGATGGGGGCCAACGTCCTGACTTTC. The chain combines TRBV20-1 with TRBJ2-6, with TRBD1 matching over 8 bases. The V segment lost 0 bases and the J segment 4 bases; nucleotides outside the gene matches: 8. Germline-derived CDR1 and CDR2 are DFQATT and SNEGSKA (reference sequence). This CDR3 spans 17 amino acids.

The chain combines TRBV27 with TRBJ2-2, with D uncertain. Trimming removed 7 bases from V and 7 bases from J, with 22 bases in between. The CDR3 has 16 residues. The V gene's germline CDR1 is MNHEY and CDR2 SMNVEV (reference sequence). For the CDR3, the DNA is TGTGCCAGCACCTTTCGGAGAGGAGTTCGCGGCGGGGAGCTGTTTTTT. Its protein is CASTFRRGVRGGELFF.

On this clonotype: A single base separates this from a much larger clone, so it may be a read error. The CDR3 nucleotides read TGTGCCAGCAGCTTATGGGACACCCGCCGAGACACTGAAGTTTTCTTT. Translating it yields CASSLWDTRRDTEVFF. V usage is TRBV11-1 and J usage is TRBJ1-1; D may be TRBD1 (6 bases). The CDR3 loop spans 16 amino acids. The germline V gene has CDR1 SGHAT and CDR2 FQDESV (reference sequence).

This clonotype was picked up many times. The V and J genes are TRBV2 and TRBJ2-3; D remains ambiguous. This CDR3 has 13 amino acids. The germline V and J ends were trimmed by 7 bases and 1 base, with 9 bases remaining between them. Germline V gene lookup returns CDR1 SNHLY and CDR2 FYNNEI. As DNA, the CDR3 is TGTGCCAGCATTGACCACCGCACAGATACGCAGTATTTT. It is translated as CASIDHRTDTQYF.

This clonotype was counted between two and nine times. The chain combines TRBV5-1 with TRBJ2-6; 9 bases map to TRBD1. The CDR3 covers 18 residues. Germline V gene lookup returns CDR1 SGHRS and CDR2 YFSETQ. The V segment lost 0 bases and the J segment 4 bases; nucleotides outside the gene matches: 8. The CDR3 DNA reads TGCGCCAGCAGCTTGGAGGGACAGGGATCGATCGGGGCCAACGTCCTGACTTTC. It translates to CASSLEGQGSIGANVLTF.

This clonotype has at least ten counts. The chain joins TRBV12-3 or TRBV12-4 to TRBJ2-3, with 15 bases lining up with TRBD2. Trimming took 5 bases from V and 2 from J; bases not matched to a gene: 8. The CDR3 is made up of 18 amino acids. The CDR3 DNA is TGTGCCAGCAGTGGACTAGCGGGGGGGGACCAAACCACAGATACGCAGTATTTT. Protein sequence: CASSGLAGGDQTTDTQYF.

This clonotype was counted at least ten times. The chain is built from TRBV12-3 or TRBV12-4 and TRBJ2-7; D unresolved. The CDR3 has 14 residues. V gave up 2 bases and J gave up 3 bases, with 11 bases separating them. The CDR3, as DNA: TGTGCCAGCAGTTTATTTGGAGAGTACTACGAGCAGTACTTC. Translated: CASSLFGEYYEQYF.

This clonotype occurred a few times. The J gene is TRBJ2-5, the V gene TRBV4-2; 13 positions match TRBD2. This CDR3 comprises 16 residues. J was trimmed by 1 base and V by 4 bases; bases with no gene match: 3. CDR1 and CDR2 (germline): LGHNA, YNFKEQ. CDR3 sequence (DNA): TGTGCCAGCAGCCGCGGACTAGCGGGAGTCCAAGAGACCCAGTACTTC. Protein sequence: CASSRGLAGVQETQYF.